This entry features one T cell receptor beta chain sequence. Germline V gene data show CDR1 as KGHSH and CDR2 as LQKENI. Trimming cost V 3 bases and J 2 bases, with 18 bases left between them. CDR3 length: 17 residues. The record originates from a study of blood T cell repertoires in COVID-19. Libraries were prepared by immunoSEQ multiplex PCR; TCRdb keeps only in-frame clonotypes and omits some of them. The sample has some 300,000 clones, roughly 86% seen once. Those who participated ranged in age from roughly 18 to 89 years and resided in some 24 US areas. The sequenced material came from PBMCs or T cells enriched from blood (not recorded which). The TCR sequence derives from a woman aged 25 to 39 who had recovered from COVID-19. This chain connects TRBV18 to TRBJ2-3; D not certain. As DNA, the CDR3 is TGTGCCAGCTCACCGTGGCTTCCGCCCTTTAACACAGATACGCAGTATTTT. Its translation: CASSPWLPPFNTDTQYF.